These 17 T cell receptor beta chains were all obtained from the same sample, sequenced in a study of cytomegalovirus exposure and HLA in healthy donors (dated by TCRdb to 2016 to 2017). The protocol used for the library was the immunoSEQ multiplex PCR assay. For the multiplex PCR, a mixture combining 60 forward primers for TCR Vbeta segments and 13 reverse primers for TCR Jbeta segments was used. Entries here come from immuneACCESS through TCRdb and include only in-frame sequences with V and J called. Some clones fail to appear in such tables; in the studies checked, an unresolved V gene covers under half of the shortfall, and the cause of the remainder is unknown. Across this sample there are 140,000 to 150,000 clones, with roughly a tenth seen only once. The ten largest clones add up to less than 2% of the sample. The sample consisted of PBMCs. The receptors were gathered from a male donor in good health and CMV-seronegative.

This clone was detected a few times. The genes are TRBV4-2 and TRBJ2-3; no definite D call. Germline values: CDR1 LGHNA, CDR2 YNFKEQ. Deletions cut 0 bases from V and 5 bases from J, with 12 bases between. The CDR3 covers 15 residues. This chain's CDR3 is CASSQEGPREDTQYF. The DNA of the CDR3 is TGTGCCAGCAGCCAAGAGGGCCCTCGCGAAGATACGCAGTATTTT.

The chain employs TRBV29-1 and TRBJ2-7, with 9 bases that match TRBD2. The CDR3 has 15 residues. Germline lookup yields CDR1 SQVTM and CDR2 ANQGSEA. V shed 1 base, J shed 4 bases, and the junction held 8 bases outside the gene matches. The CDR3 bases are TGCAGCGTTGAAGTCGGGAGACTAGCGGATTACGAGCAGTACTTC. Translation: CSVEVGRLADYEQYF.

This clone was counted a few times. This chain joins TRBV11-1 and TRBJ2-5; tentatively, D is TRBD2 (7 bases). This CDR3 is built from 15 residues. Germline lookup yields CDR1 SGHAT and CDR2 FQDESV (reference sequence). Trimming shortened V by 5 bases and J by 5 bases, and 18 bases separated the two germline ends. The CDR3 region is CASSRGDTSGETQYF. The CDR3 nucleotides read TGTGCCAGCAGCCGGGGGGACACCTCAGGGGAGACCCAGTACTTC.

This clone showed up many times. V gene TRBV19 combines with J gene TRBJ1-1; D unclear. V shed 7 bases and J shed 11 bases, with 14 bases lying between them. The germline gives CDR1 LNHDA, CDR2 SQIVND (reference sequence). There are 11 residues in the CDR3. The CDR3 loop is CASTPGMIAFF. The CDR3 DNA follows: TGTGCCAGTACCCCGGGGATGATCGCTTTCTTT.

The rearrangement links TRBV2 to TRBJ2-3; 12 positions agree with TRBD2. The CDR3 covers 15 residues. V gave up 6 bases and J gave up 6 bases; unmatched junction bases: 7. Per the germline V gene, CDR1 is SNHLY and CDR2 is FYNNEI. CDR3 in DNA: TGTGCCAGCAGGAAGACTAGCGGGGGTTCTGATACGCAGTATTTT. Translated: CASRKTSGGSDTQYF.

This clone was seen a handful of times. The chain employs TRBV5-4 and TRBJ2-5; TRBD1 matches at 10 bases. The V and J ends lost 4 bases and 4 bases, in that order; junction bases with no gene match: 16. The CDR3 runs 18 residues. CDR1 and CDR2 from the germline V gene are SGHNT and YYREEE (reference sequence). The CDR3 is CASSTLPGQGGIGETQYF. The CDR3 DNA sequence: TGTGCCAGCAGCACTCTGCCTGGACAGGGGGGGATTGGAGAGACCCAGTACTTC.

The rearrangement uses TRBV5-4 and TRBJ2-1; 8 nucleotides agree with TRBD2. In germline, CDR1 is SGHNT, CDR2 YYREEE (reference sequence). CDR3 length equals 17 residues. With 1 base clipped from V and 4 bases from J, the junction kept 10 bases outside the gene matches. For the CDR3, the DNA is TGTGCCAGCAGCTTGAAAACGGGAGGGCTTAGATACAATGAGCAGTTCTTC. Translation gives CASSLKTGGLRYNEQFF.

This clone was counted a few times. Here the CDR3 DNA reads TGTGCCAGTAGCCACCCCAGTCGGGGAAATTCACCCCTCCACTTT. It encodes CASSHPSRGNSPLHF. The chain is built from TRBV19 and TRBJ1-6; D is unclear. The CDR3 loop spans 15 amino acids. The germline V and J ends were trimmed by 6 bases and 7 bases, with 16 bases remaining between them. Germline CDR1 and CDR2: LNHDA and SQIVND (reference sequence).

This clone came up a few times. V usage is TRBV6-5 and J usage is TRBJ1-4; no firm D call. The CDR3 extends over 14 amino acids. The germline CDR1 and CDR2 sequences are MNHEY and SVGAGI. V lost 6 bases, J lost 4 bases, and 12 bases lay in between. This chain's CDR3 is CASSLRSGNEKLFF. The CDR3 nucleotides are TGTGCCAGCAGCCTCAGGAGCGGTAATGAAAAACTGTTTTTT.

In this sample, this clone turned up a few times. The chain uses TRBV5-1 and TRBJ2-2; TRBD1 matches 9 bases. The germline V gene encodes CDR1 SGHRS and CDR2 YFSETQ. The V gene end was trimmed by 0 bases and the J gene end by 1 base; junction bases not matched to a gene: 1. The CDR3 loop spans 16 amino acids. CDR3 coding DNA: TGCGCCAGCAGCTTGGGGACAGGGGTGAACACCGGGGAGCTGTTTTTT. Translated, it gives CASSLGTGVNTGELFF. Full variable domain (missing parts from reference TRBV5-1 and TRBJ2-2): KAGVTQTPRYLIKTRGQQVTLSCSPISGHRSVSWYQQTPGQGLQFLFEYFSETQRNKGNFPGRFSGRQFSNSRSEMNVSTLELGDSALYLCASSLGTGVNTGELFFGEGSRLTVL.

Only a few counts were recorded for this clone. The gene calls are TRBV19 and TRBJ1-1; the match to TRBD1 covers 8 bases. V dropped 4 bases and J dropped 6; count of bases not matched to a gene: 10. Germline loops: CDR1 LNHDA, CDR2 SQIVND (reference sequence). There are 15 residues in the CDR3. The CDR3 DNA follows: TGTGCCAGTAGTACCCAAGACAGGGGTTGGCCTGAAGCTTTCTTT. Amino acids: CASSTQDRGWPEAFF.

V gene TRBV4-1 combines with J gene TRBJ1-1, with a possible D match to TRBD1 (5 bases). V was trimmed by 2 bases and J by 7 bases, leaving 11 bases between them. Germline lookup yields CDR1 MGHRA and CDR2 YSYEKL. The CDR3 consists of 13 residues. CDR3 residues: CASSQSGGDEAFF. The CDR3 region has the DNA TGCGCCAGCAGCCAAAGCGGAGGGGATGAAGCTTTCTTT.

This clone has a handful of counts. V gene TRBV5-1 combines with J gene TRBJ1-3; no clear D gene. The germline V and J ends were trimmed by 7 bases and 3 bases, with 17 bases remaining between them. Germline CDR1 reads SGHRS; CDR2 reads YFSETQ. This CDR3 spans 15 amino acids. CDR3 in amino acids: CASSLWEADGNTIYF. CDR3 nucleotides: TGCGCCAGCTCCCTTTGGGAGGCCGATGGAAACACCATATATTTT.

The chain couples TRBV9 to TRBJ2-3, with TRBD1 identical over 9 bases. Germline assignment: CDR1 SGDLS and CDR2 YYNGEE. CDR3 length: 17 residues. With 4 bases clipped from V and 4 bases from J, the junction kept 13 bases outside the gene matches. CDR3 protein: CASSLTTGTGQADTQYF. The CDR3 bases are TGTGCCAGCAGCCTTACAACCGGGACAGGGCAGGCAGATACGCAGTATTTT.

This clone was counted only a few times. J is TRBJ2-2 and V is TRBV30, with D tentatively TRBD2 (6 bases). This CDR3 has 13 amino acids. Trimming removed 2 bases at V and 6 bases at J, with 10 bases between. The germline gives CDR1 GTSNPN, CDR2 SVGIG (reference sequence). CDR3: CAWSRRDAGELFF. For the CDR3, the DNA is TGTGCCTGGAGTAGGCGGGACGCCGGGGAGCTGTTTTTT.

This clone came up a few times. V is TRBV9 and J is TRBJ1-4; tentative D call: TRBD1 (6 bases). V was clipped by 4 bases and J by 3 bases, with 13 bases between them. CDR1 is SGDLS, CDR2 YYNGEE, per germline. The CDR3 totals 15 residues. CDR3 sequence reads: CASSPFEGANEKLFF. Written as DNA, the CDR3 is TGTGCCAGCAGCCCTTTTGAGGGGGCTAATGAAAAACTGTTTTTT.

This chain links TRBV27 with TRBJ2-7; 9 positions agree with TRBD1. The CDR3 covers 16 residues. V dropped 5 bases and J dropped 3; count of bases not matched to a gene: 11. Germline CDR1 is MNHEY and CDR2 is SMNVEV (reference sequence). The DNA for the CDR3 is TGTGCCAGCAGTCAAACCTACGGACAGGGGAGCTACGAGCAGTACTTC. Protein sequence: CASSQTYGQGSYEQYF.